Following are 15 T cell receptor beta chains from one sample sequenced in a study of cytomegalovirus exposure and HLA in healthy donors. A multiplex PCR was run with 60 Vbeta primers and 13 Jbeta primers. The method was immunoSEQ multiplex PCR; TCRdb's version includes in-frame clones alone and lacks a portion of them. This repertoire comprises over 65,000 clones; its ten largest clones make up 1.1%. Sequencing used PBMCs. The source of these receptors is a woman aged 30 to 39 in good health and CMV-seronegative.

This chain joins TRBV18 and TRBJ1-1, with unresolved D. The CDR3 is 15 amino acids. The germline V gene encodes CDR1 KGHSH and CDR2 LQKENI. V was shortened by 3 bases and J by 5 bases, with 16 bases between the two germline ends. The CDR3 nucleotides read TGTGCCAGCTCACCTATCGGGAAGAAAGTAACTGAAGCTTTCTTT. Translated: CASSPIGKKVTEAFF.

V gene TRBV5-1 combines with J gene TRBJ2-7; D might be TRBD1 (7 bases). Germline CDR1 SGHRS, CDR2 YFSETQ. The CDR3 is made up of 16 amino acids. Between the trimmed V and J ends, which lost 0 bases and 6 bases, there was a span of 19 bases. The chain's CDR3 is CASSLGGERGLFEQYF. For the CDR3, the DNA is TGCGCCAGCAGCTTGGGGGGGGAAAGGGGGCTCTTCGAGCAGTACTTC.

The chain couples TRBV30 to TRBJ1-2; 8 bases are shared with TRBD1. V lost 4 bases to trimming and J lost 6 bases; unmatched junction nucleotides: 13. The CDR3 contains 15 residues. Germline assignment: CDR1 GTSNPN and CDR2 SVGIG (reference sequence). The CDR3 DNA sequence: TGTGCCTGGATTTCCTTCCCGGACAGGGTCGATGGCTACACCTTC. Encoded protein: CAWISFPDRVDGYTF.

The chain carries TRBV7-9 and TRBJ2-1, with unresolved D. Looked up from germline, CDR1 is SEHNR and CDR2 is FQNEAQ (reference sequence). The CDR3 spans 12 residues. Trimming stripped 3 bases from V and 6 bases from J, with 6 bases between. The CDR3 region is CASSFSGNEQFF. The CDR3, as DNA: TGTGCCAGCAGCTTCAGTGGCAATGAGCAGTTCTTC.

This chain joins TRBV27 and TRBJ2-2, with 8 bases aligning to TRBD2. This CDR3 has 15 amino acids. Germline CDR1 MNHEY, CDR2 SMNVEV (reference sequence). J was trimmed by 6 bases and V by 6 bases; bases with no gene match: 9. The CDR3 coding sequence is TGTGCCAGCAGAACCGGGACTAGTAGGGCCGGGGAGCTGTTTTTT. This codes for CASRTGTSRAGELFF.

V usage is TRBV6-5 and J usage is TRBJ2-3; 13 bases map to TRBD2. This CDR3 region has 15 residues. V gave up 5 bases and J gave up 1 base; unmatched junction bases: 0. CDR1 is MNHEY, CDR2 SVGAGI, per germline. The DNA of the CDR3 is TGTGCCAGCAGTGGGACTAGCGGGGGCACAGATACGCAGTATTTT. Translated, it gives CASSGTSGGTDTQYF.

CDR3 nucleotides: TGTGCCTGGAGTGTTCCATCTCCCGGGACAGGTCTTCACCAGCCCCAGCATTTT. It is translated as CAWSVPSPGTGLHQPQHF. This chain connects TRBV30 to TRBJ1-5; 8 bases fit TRBD1. Germline-derived CDR1 and CDR2 are GTSNPN and SVGIG (reference sequence). Trimming removed 0 bases from V and 7 bases from J; junction bases left unmatched: 17. The CDR3 sequence is 18 residues long.

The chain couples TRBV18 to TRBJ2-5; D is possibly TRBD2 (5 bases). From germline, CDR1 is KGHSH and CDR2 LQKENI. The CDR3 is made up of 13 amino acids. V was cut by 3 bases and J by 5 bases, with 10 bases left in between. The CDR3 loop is CASSPGGPETQYF. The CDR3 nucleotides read TGTGCCAGCTCACCGGGCGGGCCCGAGACCCAGTACTTC.

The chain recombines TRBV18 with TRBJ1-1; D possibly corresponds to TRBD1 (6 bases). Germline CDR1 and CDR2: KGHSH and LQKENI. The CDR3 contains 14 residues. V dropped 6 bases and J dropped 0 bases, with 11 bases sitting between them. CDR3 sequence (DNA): TGTGCCAGCTCCCTTGGGACAATGAACACTGAAGCTTTCTTT. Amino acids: CASSLGTMNTEAFF.

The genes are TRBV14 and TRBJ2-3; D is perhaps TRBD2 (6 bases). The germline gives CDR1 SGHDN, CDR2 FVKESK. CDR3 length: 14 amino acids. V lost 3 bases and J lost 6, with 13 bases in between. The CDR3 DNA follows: TGTGCCAGCAGCCAGCTAACTAGCCCGGATACGCAGTATTTT. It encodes CASSQLTSPDTQYF.

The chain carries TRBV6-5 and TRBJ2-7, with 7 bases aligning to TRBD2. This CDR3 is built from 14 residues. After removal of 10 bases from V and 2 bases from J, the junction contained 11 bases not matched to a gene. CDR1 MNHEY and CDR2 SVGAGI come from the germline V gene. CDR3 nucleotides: TGTGCCACCTCAGGAGCGGGAAGTGCCTACGAGCAGTACTTC. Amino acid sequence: CATSGAGSAYEQYF.

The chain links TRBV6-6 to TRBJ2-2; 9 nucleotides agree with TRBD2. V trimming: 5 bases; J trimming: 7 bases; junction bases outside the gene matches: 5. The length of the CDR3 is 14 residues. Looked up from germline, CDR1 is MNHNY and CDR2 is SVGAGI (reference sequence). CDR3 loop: CASSPSGAHGELFF. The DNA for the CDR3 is TGTGCCAGCAGTCCTAGCGGGGCCCACGGGGAGCTGTTTTTT.

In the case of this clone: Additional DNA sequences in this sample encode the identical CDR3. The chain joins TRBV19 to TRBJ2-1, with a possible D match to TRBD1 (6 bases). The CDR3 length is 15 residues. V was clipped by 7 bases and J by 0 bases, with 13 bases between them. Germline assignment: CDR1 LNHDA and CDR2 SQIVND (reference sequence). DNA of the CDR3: TGTGCCAGTACCCCCGACAGGAGCTCCTACAATGAGCAGTTCTTC. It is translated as CASTPDRSSYNEQFF.

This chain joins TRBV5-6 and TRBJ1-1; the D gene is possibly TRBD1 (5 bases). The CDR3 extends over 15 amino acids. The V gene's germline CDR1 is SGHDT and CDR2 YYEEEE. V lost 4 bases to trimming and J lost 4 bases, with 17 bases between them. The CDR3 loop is CASSNHPGLSTEAFF. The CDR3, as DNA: TGTGCCAGCAGCAACCACCCAGGGCTTTCCACTGAAGCTTTCTTT.

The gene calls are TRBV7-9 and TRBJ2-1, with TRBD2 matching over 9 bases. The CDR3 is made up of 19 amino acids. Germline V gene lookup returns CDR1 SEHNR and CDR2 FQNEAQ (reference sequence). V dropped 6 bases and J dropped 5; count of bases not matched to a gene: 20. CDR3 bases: TGTGCCAGCAGACACGGGGGAGCGGGAGGCACCCGGGGCGACAATGAGCAGTTCTTC. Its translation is CASRHGGAGGTRGDNEQFF.